This TCR beta chain was recorded in a study of vaccination and CD4 T cells after COVID-19. Study-wide context: Post-vaccine sampling followed dose two by a median 72 days (range 14 to 241).

The treatment here: approximately nine-day PBMC culture with coronavirus spike peptide pools or control peptides (ViraFEST assay). Researchers used the Oncomine TCR Beta short-read assay to sequence DNA from cultured CD4+ T cells. TCRdb re-called the PCR reads with MiXCR, one entry per CDR3 protein. The sample shows around 13,000 distinct CDR3 sequences, around 50% of them seen only once. Details on this clonotype: The antigen remains unidentified.

The V and J ends lost 7 bases and 6 bases, in that order; junction bases with no gene match: 10. In germline, CDR1 is MDHEN, CDR2 SYDVKM. CDR3 length: 14 residues. J is TRBJ1-2 and V is TRBV28, with 8 nucleotides matching TRBD1. The receptor comes from a human donor who had recovered from COVID-19. Sequencing used CD4+ T cells from blood, cultured in vitro, obtained before SARS-CoV-2 vaccination. The CDR3 DNA reads TGTGCCAGCATTGAGGGCAGGGGGCAGGATGGCTACACCTTC. Protein product: CASIEGRGQDGYTF.